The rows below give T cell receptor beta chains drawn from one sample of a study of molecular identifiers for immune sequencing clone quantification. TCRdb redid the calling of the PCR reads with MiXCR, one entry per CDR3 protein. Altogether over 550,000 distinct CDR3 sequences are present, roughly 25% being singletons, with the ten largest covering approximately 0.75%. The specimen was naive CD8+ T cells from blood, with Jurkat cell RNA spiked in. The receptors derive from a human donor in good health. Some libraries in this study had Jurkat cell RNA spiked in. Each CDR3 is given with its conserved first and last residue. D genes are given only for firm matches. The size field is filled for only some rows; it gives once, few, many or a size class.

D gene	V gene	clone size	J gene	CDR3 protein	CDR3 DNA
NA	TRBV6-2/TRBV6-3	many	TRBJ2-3	CASSSTTGTDTQYF	TGTGCCAGCAGTTCCACGACAGGCACAGATACGCAGTATTTT
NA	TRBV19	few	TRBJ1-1	CASSAHREAFF	TGTGCCAGTAGTGCCCACAGGGAAGCTTTCTTT
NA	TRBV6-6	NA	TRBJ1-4	CASSNGGEKLFF	TGTGCCAGCAGTAATGGAGGAGAAAAACTGTTTTTT
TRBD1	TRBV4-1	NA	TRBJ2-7	CASSQAGTGGWAQYF	TGCGCCAGCAGCCAAGCCGGGACAGGGGGCTGGGCGCAGTACTTC
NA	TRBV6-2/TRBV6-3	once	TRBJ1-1	CARGGMNTAAFF	TGTGCCCGCGGGGGCATGAACACTGCAGCTTTCTTT
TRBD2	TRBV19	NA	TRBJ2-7	CASSIAGGAYEQYF	TGTGCCAGTAGTATAGCGGGAGGGGCCTACGAGCAGTACTTC
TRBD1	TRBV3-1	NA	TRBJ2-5	CASSQGQGWETQYF	TGTGCCAGCAGCCAAGGACAGGGATGGGAGACCCAGTACTTC
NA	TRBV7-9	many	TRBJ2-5	CASSFLSVIQETQYF	TGTGCCAGCAGCTTTCTATCCGTAATTCAAGAGACCCAGTACTTC
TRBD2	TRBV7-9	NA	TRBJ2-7	CASSQPGLGNYEQYF	TGTGCCAGCAGCCAACCGGGACTAGGGAACTACGAGCAGTACTTC
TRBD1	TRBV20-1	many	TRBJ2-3	CSARWGDGQGFTDTQYF	TGCAGTGCTAGATGGGGTGACGGACAGGGGTTCACAGATACGCAGTATTTT
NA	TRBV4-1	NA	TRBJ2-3	CASSHMTPVQYF	TGCGCCAGCAGCCACATGACCCCCGTCCAGTATTTT
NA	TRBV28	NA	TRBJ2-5	CASIGPILAQETQYF	TGTGCCAGCATAGGGCCCATCTTAGCCCAAGAGACCCAGTACTTC
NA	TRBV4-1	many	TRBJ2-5	CASSQEAGRGETQYF	TGCGCCAGCAGCCAAGAGGCAGGGAGAGGGGAGACCCAGTACTTC
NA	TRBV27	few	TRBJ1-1	CASSHGQPGTEAFF	TGTGCCAGCAGTCACGGACAGCCAGGGACTGAAGCTTTCTTT
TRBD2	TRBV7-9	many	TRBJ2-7	CASSARGLADSYEQYF	TGTGCCAGCAGCGCCCGGGGACTAGCGGATTCCTACGAGCAGTACTTC
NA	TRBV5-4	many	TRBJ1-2	CASSLAPAGSYYGYTF	TGTGCCAGCAGCTTGGCCCCGGCAGGATCTTACTATGGCTACACCTTC
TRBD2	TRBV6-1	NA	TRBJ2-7	CASSEAGGSGGYYEQYF	TGTGCCAGCAGTGAAGCCGGGGGTAGCGGGGGATACTACGAGCAGTACTTC
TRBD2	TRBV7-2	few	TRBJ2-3	CASSGSHTGWGTNTQYF	TGTGCCAGCAGCGGTTCCCATACCGGGTGGGGGACTAATACGCAGTATTTT
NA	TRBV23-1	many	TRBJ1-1	CASSQCNGRAEDTEAFF	TGCGCCAGCAGTCAATGTAACGGCAGGGCGGAGGACACTGAAGCTTTCTTT
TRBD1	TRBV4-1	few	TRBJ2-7	CASSLSGTGFNEQYF	TGCGCCAGCAGCCTCTCCGGGACAGGGTTTAACGAGCAGTACTTC
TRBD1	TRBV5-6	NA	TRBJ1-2	CASSLGPLTGGISYTF	TGTGCCAGCAGCTTGGGGCCCCTGACAGGGGGAATTAGCTACACCTTC
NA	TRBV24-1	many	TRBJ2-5	CATSDSEETQYF	TGTGCCACCAGTGACAGTGAAGAGACCCAGTACTTC
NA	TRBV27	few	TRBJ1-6	CASSLIGSPLHF	TGTGCCAGCAGTTTGATCGGATCACCCCTCCACTTT
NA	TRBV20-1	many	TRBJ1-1	CSASSSPFNTEAFF	TGCAGTGCTAGTTCAAGCCCTTTCAACACTGAAGCTTTCTTT
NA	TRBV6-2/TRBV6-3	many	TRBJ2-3	CASSRGGAGILTDTQYF	TGTGCCAGCAGTCGAGGTGGAGCCGGGATTCTCACAGATACGCAGTATTTT
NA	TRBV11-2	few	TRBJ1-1	CASSLWGEKAFF	TGTGCCAGCAGCTTATGGGGAGAAAAAGCTTTCTTT
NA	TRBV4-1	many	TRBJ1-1	CASSQRLYTEAFF	TGCGCCAGCAGCCAACGATTGTACACTGAAGCTTTCTTT
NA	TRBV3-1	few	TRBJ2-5	CASSQDRGVQETQYF	TGTGCCAGCAGCCAAGATCGCGGGGTACAAGAGACCCAGTACTTC
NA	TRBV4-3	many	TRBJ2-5	CASSQDLVETQYF	TGCGCCAGCAGCCAAGATTTGGTAGAGACCCAGTACTTC
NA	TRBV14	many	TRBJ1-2	CASSQGINSFFYGYTF	TGTGCCAGCAGCCAAGGAATTAACAGCTTCTTCTATGGCTACACCTTC
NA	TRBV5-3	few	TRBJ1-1	CASSHEPGQDTEAFF	TGTGCCAGCAGCCACGAACCGGGACAAGACACTGAAGCTTTCTTT
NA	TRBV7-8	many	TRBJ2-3	CASSSGGRTDTQYF	TGTGCCAGCAGCTCTGGCGGGCGTACAGATACGCAGTATTTT
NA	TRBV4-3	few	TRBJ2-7	CASSPGLSQSYEQYF	TGCGCCAGCAGCCCAGGACTTTCCCAGAGCTACGAGCAGTACTTC
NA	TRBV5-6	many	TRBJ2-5	CASSILLQGSETQYF	TGTGCCAGCAGCATCCTACTACAGGGAAGCGAGACCCAGTACTTC
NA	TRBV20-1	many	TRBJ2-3	CSARDREFVGRSDTQYF	TGCAGTGCTAGAGATCGAGAATTTGTAGGGAGATCTGATACGCAGTATTTT
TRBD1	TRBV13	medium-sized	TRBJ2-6	CASSSGQAAGANVLTF	TGTGCCAGCAGCTCCGGACAGGCTGCTGGGGCCAACGTCCTGACTTTC
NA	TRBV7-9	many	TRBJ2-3	CASSSTVPRDLSTDTQYF	TGTGCCAGCAGCTCAACCGTCCCCAGGGACCTTAGCACAGATACGCAGTATTTT
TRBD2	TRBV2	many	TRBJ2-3	CASSEAGRLAGTDTQYF	TGTGCCAGCAGTGAAGCGGGTCGGCTAGCGGGCACAGATACGCAGTATTTT
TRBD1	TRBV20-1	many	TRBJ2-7	CSAQPGTGGLEQYF	TGCAGTGCTCAACCCGGGACAGGGGGACTCGAGCAGTACTTC
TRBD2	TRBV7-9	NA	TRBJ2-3	CASSLAEALGGADTQYF	TGTGCCAGCAGCTTAGCGGAGGCCCTCGGGGGGGCGGATACGCAGTATTTT
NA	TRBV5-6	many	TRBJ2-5	CASSLYDFQETQYF	TGTGCCAGCAGCTTGTATGATTTCCAAGAGACCCAGTACTTC
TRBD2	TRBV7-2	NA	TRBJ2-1	CASSLLLTSGRGNEQFF	TGTGCCAGCAGCTTACTGTTGACTAGCGGGAGAGGCAATGAGCAGTTCTTC
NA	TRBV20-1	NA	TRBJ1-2	CSARDSGHYGYTF	TGCAGTGCTAGAGATTCTGGCCACTATGGCTACACCTTC
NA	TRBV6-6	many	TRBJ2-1	CASSYSSDNEQFF	TGTGCCAGCAGTTACTCGTCCGACAATGAGCAGTTCTTC
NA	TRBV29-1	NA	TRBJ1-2	CSVEDIGISEGYGYTF	TGCAGCGTTGAAGATATCGGCATCTCTGAGGGTTATGGCTACACCTTC
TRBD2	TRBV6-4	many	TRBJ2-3	CASSDSGTSIDTQYF	TGTGCCAGCAGTGACTCCGGGACTAGCATAGATACGCAGTATTTT
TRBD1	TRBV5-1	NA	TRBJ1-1	CASSPRGQAKAEAFF	TGCGCCAGCAGCCCCCGGGGACAGGCTAAAGCTGAAGCTTTCTTT
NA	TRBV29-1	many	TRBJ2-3	CSVEDPSILIDTQYF	TGCAGCGTTGAAGATCCCTCGATCCTGATTGATACGCAGTATTTT
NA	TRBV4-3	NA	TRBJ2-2	CASRETHTSITWELFF	TGCGCCAGCAGGGAAACTCACACGTCCATCACCTGGGAGCTGTTTTTT
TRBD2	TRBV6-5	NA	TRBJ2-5	CASRPGLSEEPQYF	TGTGCCAGCAGACCGGGACTAAGCGAAGAGCCCCAGTACTTC
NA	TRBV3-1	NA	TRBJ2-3	CASSQETSTDTQYF	TGTGCCAGCAGCCAAGAGACTAGCACAGATACGCAGTATTTT
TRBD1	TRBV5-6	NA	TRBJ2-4	CASSPTGGWAKNIQYF	TGTGCCAGCAGCCCCACAGGGGGCTGGGCCAAAAACATTCAGTACTTC
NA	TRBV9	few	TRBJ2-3	CASSVDGELTDTQYF	TGTGCCAGCAGCGTAGACGGGGAACTCACAGATACGCAGTATTTT
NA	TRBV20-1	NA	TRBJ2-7	CSASLLRTAAAYEQYF	TGCAGTGCTAGCCTACTTCGGACAGCGGCTGCCTACGAGCAGTACTTC